This TCR beta chain is from a study of cytomegalovirus exposure and HLA in healthy donors. General study results and limits: Presence/absence comparisons presumed near-even sequencing depth among donors.

In the PCR, 60 Vbeta and 13 Jbeta primers were used. Generated by immunoSEQ multiplex PCR, the TCRdb table keeps only in-frame clones and is missing some. This sample's table reports about 67,000 clones. Details on this clone: Its antigen is as yet unknown.

Germline lookup yields CDR1 SQVTM and CDR2 ANQGSEA. The ends were cut back, 6 bases at V and 0 bases at J, with 11 bases in the middle. The CDR3 has 13 amino acids. The receptor was isolated from a man aged 30 to 39 in good health and CMV-seropositive. Sequencing was done on a sample of PBMCs. The chain recombines TRBV29-1 with TRBJ1-1; D is undetermined. The CDR3 DNA follows: TGCAGCGTGAGTCTCGGGATGAACACTGAAGCTTTCTTT. Residues: CSVSLGMNTEAFF.